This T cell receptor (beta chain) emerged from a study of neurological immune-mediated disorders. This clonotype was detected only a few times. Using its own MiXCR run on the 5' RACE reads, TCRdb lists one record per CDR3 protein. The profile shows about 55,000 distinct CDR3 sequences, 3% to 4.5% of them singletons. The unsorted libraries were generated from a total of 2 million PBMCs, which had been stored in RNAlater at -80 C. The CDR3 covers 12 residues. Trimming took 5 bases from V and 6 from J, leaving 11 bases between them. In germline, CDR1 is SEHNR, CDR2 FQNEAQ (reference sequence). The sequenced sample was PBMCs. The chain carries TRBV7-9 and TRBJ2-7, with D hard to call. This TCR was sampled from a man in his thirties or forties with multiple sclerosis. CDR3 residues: CASSQYLPEQYF. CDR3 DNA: TGTGCCAGCAGCCAATACTTACCCGAGCAGTACTTC.